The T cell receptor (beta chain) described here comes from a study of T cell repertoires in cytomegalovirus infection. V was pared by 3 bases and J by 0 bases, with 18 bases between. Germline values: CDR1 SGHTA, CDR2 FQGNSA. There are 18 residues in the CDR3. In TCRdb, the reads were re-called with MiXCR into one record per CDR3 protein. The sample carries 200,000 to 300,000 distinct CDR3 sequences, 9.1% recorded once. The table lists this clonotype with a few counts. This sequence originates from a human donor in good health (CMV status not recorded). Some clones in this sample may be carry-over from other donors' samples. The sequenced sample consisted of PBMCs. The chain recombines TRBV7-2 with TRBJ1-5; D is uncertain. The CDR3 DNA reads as TGTGCCAGCAGCTTCGTTGATATAGGCGGATATAGCAATCAGCCCCAGCATTTT. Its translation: CASSFVDIGGYSNQPQHF.